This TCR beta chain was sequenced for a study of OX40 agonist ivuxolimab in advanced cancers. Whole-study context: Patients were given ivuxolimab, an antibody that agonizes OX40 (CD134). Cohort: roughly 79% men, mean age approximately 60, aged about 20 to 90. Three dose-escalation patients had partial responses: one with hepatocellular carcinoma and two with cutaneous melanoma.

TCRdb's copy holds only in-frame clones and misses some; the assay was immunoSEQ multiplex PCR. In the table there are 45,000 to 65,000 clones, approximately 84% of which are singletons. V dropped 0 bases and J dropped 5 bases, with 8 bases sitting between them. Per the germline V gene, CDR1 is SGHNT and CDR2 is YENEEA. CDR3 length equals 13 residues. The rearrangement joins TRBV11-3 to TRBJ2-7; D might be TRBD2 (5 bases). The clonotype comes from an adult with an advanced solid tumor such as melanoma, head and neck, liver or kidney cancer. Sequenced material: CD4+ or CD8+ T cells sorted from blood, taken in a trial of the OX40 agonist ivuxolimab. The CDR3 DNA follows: TGTGCCAGCAGCTTAGAAGGAGGCCACGAGCAGTACTTC. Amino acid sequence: CASSLEGGHEQYF.